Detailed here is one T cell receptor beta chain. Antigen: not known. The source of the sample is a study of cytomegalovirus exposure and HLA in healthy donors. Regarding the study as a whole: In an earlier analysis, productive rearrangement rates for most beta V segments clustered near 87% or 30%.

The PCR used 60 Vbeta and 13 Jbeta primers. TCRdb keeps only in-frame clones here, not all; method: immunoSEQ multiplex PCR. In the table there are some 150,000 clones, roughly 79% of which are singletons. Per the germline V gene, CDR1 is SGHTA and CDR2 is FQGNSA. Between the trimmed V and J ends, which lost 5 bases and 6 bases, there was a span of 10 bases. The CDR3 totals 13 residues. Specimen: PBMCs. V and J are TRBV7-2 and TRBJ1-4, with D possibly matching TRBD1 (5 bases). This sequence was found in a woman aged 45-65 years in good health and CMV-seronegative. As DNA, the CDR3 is TGTGCCAGCAGCAAACGACAGTATGAAAAACTGTTTTTT. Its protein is CASSKRQYEKLFF. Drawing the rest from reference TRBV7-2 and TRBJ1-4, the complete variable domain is GAGVSQSPSNKVTEKGKDVELRCDPISGHTALYWYRQSLGQGLEFLIYFQGNSAPDKSGLPSDRFSAERTGGSVSTLTIQRTQQEDSAVYLCASSKRQYEKLFFGSGTQLSVL.